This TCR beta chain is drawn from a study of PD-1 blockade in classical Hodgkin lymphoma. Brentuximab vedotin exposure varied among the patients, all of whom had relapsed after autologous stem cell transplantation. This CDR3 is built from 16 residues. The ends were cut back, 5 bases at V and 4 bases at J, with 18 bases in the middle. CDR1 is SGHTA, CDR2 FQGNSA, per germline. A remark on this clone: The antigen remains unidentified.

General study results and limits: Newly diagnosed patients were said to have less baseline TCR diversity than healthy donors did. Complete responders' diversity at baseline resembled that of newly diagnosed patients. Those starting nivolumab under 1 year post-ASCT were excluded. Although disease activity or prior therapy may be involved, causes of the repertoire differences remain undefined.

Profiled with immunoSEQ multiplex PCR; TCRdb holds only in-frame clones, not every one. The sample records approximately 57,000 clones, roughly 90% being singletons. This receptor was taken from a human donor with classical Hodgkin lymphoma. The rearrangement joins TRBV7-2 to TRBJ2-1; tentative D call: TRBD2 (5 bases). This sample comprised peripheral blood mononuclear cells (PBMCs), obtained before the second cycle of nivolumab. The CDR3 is CASSLTRVSGYNEQFF. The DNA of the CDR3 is TGTGCCAGCAGCCTCACGCGGGTGTCGGGGTACAATGAGCAGTTCTTC.